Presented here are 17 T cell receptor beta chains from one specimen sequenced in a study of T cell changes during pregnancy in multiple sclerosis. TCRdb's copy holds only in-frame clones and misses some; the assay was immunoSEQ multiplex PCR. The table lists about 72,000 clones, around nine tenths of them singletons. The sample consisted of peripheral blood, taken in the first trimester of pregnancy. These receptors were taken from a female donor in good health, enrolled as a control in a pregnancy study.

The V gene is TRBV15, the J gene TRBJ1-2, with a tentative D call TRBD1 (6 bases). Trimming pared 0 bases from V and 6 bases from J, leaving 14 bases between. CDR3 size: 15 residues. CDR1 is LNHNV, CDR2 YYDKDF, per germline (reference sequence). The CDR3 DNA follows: TGTGCCACCAGCAGAGATTCAGGGGTGTGGGATGGCTACACCTTC. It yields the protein CATSRDSGVWDGYTF.

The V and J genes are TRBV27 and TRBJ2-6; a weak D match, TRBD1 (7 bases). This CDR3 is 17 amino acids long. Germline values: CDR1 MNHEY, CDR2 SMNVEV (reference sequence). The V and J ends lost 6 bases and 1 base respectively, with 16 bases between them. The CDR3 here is CASRDAGGLSGANVLTF. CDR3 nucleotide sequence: TGTGCCAGCAGGGACGCAGGGGGGCTATCTGGGGCCAACGTCCTGACTTTC.

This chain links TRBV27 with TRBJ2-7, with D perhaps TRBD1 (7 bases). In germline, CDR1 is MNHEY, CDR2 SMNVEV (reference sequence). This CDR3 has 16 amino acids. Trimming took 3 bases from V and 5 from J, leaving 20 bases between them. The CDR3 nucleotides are TGTGCCAGCAGTTTCACCCTGGCAGGGGGGCTCGACGAGCAGTACTTC. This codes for CASSFTLAGGLDEQYF.

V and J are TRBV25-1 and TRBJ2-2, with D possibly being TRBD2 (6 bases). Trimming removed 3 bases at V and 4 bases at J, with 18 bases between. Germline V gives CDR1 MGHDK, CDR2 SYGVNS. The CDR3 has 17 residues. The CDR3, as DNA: TGTGCCAGCAGTGAGGTGTCTAACGGGAGTGGCACCGGGGAGCTGTTTTTT. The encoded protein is CASSEVSNGSGTGELFF.

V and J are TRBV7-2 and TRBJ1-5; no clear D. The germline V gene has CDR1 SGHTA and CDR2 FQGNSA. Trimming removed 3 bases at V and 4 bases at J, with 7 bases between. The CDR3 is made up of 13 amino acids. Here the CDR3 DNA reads TGTGCCAGCAGCTTGAGCAAGAATCAGCCCCAGCATTTT. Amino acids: CASSLSKNQPQHF.

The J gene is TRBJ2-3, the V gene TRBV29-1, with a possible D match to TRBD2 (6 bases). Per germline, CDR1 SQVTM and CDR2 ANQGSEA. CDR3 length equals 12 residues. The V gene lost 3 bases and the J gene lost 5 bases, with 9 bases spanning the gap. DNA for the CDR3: TGCAGCGTTGATGACGGGAGAGATACGCAGTATTTT. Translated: CSVDDGRDTQYF.

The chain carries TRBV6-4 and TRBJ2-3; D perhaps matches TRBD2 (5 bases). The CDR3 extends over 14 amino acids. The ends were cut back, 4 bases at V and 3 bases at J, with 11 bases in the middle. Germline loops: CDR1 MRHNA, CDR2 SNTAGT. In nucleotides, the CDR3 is TGTGCCAGCAGTGTCGGGTGGGAGACAGATACGCAGTATTTT. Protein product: CASSVGWETDTQYF.

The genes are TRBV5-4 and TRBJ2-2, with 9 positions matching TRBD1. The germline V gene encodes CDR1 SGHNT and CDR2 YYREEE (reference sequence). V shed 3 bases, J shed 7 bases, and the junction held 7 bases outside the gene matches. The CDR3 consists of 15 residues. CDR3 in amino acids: CASSSNRGLVGELFF. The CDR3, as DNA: TGTGCCAGCAGCTCGAACAGGGGGCTGGTCGGGGAGCTGTTTTTT.

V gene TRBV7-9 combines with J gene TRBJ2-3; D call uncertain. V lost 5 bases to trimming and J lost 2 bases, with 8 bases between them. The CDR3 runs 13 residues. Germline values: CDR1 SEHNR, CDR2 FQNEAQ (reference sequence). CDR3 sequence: CASSPKFTDTQYF. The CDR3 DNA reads TGTGCCAGCAGCCCCAAATTCACAGATACGCAGTATTTT.

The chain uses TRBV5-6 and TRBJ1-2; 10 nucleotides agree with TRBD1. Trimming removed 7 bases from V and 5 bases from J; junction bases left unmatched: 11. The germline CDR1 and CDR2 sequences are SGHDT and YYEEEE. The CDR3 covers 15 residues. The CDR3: CASGTGVSKLYGYTF. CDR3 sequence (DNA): TGTGCCAGCGGGACAGGGGTGTCTAAGCTTTATGGCTACACCTTC. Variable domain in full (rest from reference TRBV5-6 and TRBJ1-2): DAGVTQSPTHLIKTRGQQVTLRCSPKSGHDTVSWYQQALGQGPQFIFQYYEEEERQRGNFPDRFSGHQFPNYSSELNVNALLLGDSALYLCASGTGVSKLYGYTFGSGTRLTVV.

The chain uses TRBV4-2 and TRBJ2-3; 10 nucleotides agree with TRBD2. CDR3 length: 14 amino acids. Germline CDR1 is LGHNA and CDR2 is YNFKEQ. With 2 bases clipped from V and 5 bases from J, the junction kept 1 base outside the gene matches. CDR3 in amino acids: CASSQRTSGDTQYF. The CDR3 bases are TGTGCCAGCAGCCAACGGACTAGCGGAGATACGCAGTATTTT.

The CDR3 is CASSMRTGAEQFF. The CDR3 bases are TGTGCCAGTAGTATGCGTACAGGGGCTGAGCAGTTCTTC. V gene TRBV19 combines with J gene TRBJ2-1, with 7 bases aligning to TRBD1. Germline V gives CDR1 LNHDA, CDR2 SQIVND (reference sequence). The V segment lost 3 bases and the J segment 9 bases; nucleotides outside the gene matches: 5. This CDR3 comprises 13 residues.

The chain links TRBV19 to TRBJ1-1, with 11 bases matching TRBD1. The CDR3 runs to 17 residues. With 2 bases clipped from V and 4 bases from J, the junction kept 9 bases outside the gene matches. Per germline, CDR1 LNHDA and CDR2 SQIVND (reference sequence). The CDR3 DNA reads TGTGCCAGTAGTATATCCGGACAGGGGGCTTGGGTCACTGAAGCTTTCTTT. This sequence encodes CASSISGQGAWVTEAFF.

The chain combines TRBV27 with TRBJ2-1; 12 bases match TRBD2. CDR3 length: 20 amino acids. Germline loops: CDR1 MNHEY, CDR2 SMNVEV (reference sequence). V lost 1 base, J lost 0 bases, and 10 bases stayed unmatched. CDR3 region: CASSLFAVGLAGPSYNEQFF. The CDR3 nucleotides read TGTGCCAGCAGTTTATTCGCAGTAGGACTAGCGGGACCCTCCTACAATGAGCAGTTCTTC.

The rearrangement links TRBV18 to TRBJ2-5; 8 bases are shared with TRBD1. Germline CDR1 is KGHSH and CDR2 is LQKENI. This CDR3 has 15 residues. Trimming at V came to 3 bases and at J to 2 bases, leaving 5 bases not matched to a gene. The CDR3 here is CASSPTGTGQETQYF. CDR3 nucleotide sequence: TGTGCCAGCTCACCTACCGGGACAGGTCAAGAGACCCAGTACTTC.

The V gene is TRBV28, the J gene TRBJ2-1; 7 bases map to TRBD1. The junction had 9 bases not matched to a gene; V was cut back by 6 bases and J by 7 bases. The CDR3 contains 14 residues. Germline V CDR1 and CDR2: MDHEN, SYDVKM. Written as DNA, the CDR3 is TGTGCCAGCAGGTCAACAGGGGAAGTAAATGAGCAGTTCTTC. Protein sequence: CASRSTGEVNEQFF.

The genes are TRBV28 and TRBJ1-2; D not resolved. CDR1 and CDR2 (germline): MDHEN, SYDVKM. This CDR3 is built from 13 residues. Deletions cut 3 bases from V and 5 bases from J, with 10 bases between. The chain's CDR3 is CASSFFPVYGYTF. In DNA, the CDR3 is TGTGCCAGCAGTTTTTTCCCAGTATATGGCTACACCTTC.